This note documents a single T cell receptor (beta chain) sequence. In this sample, this clonotype turned up a few times. No antigen is known for it. No quality values exist for individual bases; no much larger clone is one base distant. The sample comes from a study of T cells after yellow fever vaccination (dated by TCRdb to the late 2010s). Background for the entire study: Libraries from fractions with low cell numbers were prepared with the SMART-Seq v4 Ultra Low Input RNA kit. Blood was collected at multiple timepoints before and after primary and secondary immunization, and bulk PBMC replicates and cell subsets were isolated. The cohort comprised two healthy male donors, one aged 18 to 30 and one aged 30 to 40 years. To follow T-cell clones before and after both primary and booster YFV17D yellow fever vaccination, bulk TCR alpha and beta repertoires underwent longitudinal sequencing. General study outcomes and caveats: Compared with the primary T-cell response, the secondary T-cell response was weaker but faster, peaking on day 5 rather than day 15. A small fraction of clonotypes appeared in both the CD4 and CD8 compartments, likely as a result of convergent recombination. Most clones expanded after primary vaccination (about 95% of CD4 and around 89% of CD8) were re-detected after the booster, suggesting that broad memory maintenance occurred. Computational filtering was needed because FACS-sorted repertoires could contain abundant contaminating clonotypes from the bulk population. Only a couple of donors were included in the study, so the extent to which the findings can be generalized is limited.

Sequencing was carried out with an Illumina NovaSeq 6000. TCR cDNA was synthesized by 5'RACE template switching, through which a universal primer site and unique molecular identifiers were introduced. Priming of cDNA synthesis was performed from both the TCR alpha and TCR beta constant segments. Libraries were amplified in two PCR steps, with sample barcodes and sequencing adapters added in the second step. Libraries were sequenced on Illumina HiSeq 2500 (2x100 bp) or NovaSeq (2x150 bp). In the source study's methods: Demultiplexing of reads and collapsing into UMI consensus sequences were performed with MIGEC, and V(D)J alignment was carried out with MiXCR. Vaccine-responding clonotypes were defined with edgeR using replicate PBMC samples, requiring FDR below 0.01 and a log2 fold change above 5 up to day 15. Each bulk clonotype received a CD4 or CD8 identity based on whether the sequenced CD4 or CD8 repertoire contained that clonotype at higher abundance. The public sequencing data were trimmed at Q25 with fastp and processed into clonotypes with MiXCR by TCRdb, which kept only in-frame beta chains. All rows with the same CDR3 protein become a single entry with the most common DNA and genes. TCRdb assigned the V and J calls; the authors' analysis was not used. The sample data list some 420,000 distinct CDR3 sequences, and around 20% of these were observed just once. The leading ten clones occupy 15% to 20% of the sample.

CDR1 and CDR2 are read off the germline V gene as SGDLS and YYNGEE. At the junction V is shortened by 0 bases and J by 12 bases, with 14 bases in between. From the cysteine up to the phenylalanine, the CDR3 has a length of 13 residues. The DNA shown is the 39-base CDR3, in frame from base 1. The sample's treatment or condition label, decoded: live attenuated yellow fever vaccine strain. At each blood-draw timepoint, two biological replicates of bulk PBMCs were collected. PBMCs were isolated from peripheral blood using a standard Ficoll-Paque protocol. RNA was extracted with TriZol from bulk PBMCs, CD4 and CD8 fractions, and dextramer-positive and dextramer-negative fractions.

This sequence was found in a man younger than 35 who received the YFV17D yellow fever vaccine. The chain is encoded by TRBV9 joined to TRBJ2-3; possibly the D gene is TRBD1, per 5 matching bases. Source: PBMCs, taken before the yellow fever booster vaccination. The CDR3 reads CASSVGVRTIQYF. The DNA reads TGTGCCAGCAGCGTAGGAGTGCGGACAATTCAGTATTTT.